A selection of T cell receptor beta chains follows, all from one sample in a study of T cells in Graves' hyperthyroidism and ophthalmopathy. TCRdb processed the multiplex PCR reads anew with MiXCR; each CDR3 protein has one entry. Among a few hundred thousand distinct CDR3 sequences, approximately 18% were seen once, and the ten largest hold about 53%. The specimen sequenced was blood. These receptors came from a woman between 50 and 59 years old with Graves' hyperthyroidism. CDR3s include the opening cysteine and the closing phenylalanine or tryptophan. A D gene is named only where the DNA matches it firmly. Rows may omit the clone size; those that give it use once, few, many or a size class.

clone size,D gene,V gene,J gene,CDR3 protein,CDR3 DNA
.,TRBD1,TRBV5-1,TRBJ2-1,CASRWGPTGDGFF,TGCGCCAGCCGATGGGGACCCACAGGGGACGGGTTCTTC
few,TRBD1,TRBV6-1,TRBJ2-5,CASRETGSLETQYF,TGTGCCAGCAGGGAGACAGGGAGTTTGGAGACCCAGTACTTC
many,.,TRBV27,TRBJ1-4,CASSLLGLNGKLFF,TGTGCCAGCAGTTTGTTGGGGCTTAATGGAAAACTGTTTTTT
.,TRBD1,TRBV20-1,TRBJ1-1,CSAPTGTGSTEAFF,TGCAGTGCCCCTACCGGGACAGGGTCCACTGAAGCTTTCTTT
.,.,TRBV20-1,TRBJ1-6,CSARDLEGGDYNSPLHF,TGCAGTGCTAGAGATCTAGAGGGGGGGGATTATAATTCACCCCTCCACTTT
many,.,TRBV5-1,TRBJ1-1,CASSLVGGQGTEAFF,TGCGCCAGCAGCTTGGTCGGGGGGCAGGGCACTGAAGCTTTCTTT
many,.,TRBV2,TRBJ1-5,CASSEAHGQPQHF,TGTGCCAGCAGTGAAGCGCATGGTCAGCCCCAGCATTTT
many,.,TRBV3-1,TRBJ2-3,CASSHLGGSADTQYF,TGTGCCAGCAGCCACCTTGGAGGGAGTGCCGATACGCAGTATTTT
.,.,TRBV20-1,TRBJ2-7,CSARSTGRSEQYF,TGCAGTGCTAGGAGTACAGGGCGGTCCGAGCAGTACTTC
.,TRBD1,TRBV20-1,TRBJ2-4,CSARRQGEVAKNIQYF,TGCAGTGCTAGGCGACAGGGGGAGGTCGCCAAAAACATTCAGTACTTC
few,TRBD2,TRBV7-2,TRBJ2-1,CASSRFSGSGDEQFF,TGTGCCAGCAGCCGTTTTAGCGGGAGTGGTGATGAGCAGTTCTTC
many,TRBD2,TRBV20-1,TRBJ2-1,CSAEQIAGALNEQFF,TGCAGTGCCGAGCAAATAGCGGGGGCCCTAAATGAGCAGTTCTTC
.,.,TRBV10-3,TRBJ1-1,CAISPSGVLNTEAFF,TGTGCCATCAGTCCTTCCGGGGTCCTGAACACTGAAGCTTTCTTT
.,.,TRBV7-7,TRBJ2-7,CASSLDSGAGEQYF,TGTGCTAGCAGCTTAGACTCAGGGGCGGGCGAGCAGTACTTC
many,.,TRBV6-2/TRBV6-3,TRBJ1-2,CASSYSDGYGYTF,TGTGCCAGCAGTTACTCCGATGGATATGGCTACACCTTC
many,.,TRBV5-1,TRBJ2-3,CASSRGYSTGDTQYF,TGCGCCAGCAGCCGGGGGTATAGTACGGGAGATACGCAGTATTTT
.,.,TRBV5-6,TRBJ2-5,CASSLGATGYKYF,TGTGCCAGCAGCTTGGGGGCCACAGGTTATAAGTACTTC
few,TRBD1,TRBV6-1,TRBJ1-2,CASTTGDNYGYTF,TGTGCCAGCACCACAGGGGATAACTATGGCTACACCTTC
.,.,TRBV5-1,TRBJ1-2,CASSLLTGNYGYTF,TGCGCCAGCAGCTTGTTGACGGGCAACTATGGCTACACCTTC
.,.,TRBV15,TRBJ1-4,CATSREGVEEKLFF,TGTGCCACCAGCAGAGAGGGGGTAGAAGAAAAACTGTTTTTT
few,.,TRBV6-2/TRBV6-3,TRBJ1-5,CASGDAISGQPQHF,TGTGCCAGCGGTGACGCGATCTCGGGTCAGCCCCAGCATTTT
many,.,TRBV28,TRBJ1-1,CASLVGGRLDTEAFF,TGTGCCAGCCTGGTTGGGGGGCGCTTGGACACTGAAGCTTTCTTT
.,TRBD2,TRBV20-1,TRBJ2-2,CSASPGLAGGLVNTGELFF,TGCAGTGCTAGCCCGGGACTAGCGGGAGGGCTGGTGAACACCGGGGAGCTGTTTTTT
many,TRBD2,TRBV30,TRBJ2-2,CAWKRTSPGELFF,TGTGCCTGGAAGCGGACTAGCCCCGGGGAGCTGTTTTTT
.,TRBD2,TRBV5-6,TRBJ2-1,CASSHPTSGGAGFHNEQFF,TGTGCCAGCAGCCACCCGACTAGCGGGGGGGCCGGTTTCCACAATGAGCAGTTCTTC
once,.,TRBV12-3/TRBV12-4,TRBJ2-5,CASREGDRETQYF,TGTGCCAGCAGGGAGGGTGATAGAGAGACCCAGTACTTC
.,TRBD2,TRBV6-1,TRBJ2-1,CASSHFNSGGAYEQFF,TGTGCCAGCAGTCACTTCAATAGCGGGGGGGCCTATGAGCAGTTCTTC
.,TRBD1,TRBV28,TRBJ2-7,CASSSSIRDRGFYEQYF,TGTGCCAGCAGTTCATCTATTCGGGACAGGGGTTTCTACGAGCAGTACTTC
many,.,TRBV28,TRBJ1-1,CASSLPRVDTEAFF,TGTGCCAGCAGTTTACCCCGGGTTGACACTGAAGCTTTCTTT
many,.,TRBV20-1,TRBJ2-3,CSARGAGLLTDTQYF,TGCAGTGCTAGAGGGGCGGGACTTCTCACAGATACGCAGTATTTT
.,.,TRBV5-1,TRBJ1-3,CASSLTPGGNTIYF,TGCGCCAGCAGCTTAACGCCAGGAGGAAACACCATATATTTT
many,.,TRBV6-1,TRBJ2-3,CASSQTGGTDTQYF,TGTGCCAGCAGTCAAACCGGGGGCACAGATACGCAGTATTTT
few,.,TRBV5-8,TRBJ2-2,CASSFSSAGELFF,TGTGCCAGCAGCTTTTCTAGCGCCGGGGAGCTGTTTTTT
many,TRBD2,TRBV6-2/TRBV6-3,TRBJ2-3,CASSYSSPSGSTDTQYF,TGTGCCAGCAGTTACTCGAGCCCTAGCGGGAGCACAGATACGCAGTATTTT
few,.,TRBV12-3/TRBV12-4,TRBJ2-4,CASSLDTRGNIQYF,TGTGCCAGCAGTCTCGACACACGGGGGAACATTCAGTACTTC
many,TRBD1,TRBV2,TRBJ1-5,CASRGQDQPQHF,TGTGCCAGCAGGGGACAGGATCAGCCCCAGCATTTT
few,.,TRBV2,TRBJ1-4,CASSGMAVEKLFF,TGTGCCAGCAGTGGGATGGCGGTGGAAAAACTGTTTTTT
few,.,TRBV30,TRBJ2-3,CAWRQRPVTDTQYF,TGTGCCTGGAGACAGAGGCCCGTTACAGATACGCAGTATTTT
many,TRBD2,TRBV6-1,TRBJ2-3,CASSELLAGNTDTQYF,TGTGCCAGCAGTGAGTTACTAGCGGGGAATACAGATACGCAGTATTTT
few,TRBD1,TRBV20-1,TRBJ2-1,CSVPGQGANNEQFF,TGCAGTGTCCCCGGACAGGGGGCTAACAATGAGCAGTTCTTC
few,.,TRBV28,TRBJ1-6,CASSFGPQVGYSPLHF,TGTGCCAGCAGCTTCGGACCGCAGGTCGGGTATTCACCCCTCCACTTT
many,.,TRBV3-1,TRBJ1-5,CASSQERGQPQHF,TGTGCCAGCAGCCAAGAAAGGGGTCAGCCCCAGCATTTT
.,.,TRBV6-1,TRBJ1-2,CASTRVGRVPIYGYTF,TGTGCCAGCACGCGCGTGGGCCGGGTCCCTATCTATGGCTACACCTTC
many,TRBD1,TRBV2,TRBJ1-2,CASRAGQGDEGYTF,TGTGCCAGCAGGGCGGGACAGGGAGATGAAGGCTACACCTTC
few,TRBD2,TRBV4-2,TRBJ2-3,CASSQEGRGNTDTQYF,TGTGCCAGCAGCCAAGAAGGGCGGGGGAACACAGATACGCAGTATTTT
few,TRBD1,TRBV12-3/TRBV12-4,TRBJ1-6,CASSQRTGTSPLHF,TGTGCCAGCAGCCAAAGGACAGGGACTTCACCCCTCCACTTT
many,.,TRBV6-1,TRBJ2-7,CASIGSQRAPYEQYF,TGTGCCAGCATAGGAAGTCAACGAGCGCCATACGAGCAGTACTTC
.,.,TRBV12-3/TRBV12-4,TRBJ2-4,CASSLSKNIQYF,TGTGCCAGCAGTTTAAGCAAAAACATTCAGTACTTC
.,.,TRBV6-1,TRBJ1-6,CASSEAGGEVRSPLHF,TGTGCCAGCAGTGAAGCCGGGGGGGAGGTTAGATCCCCCCTCCACTTT
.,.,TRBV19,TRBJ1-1,CASSHLQTENTEAFF,TGTGCCAGTAGTCATCTACAGACCGAGAACACTGAAGCTTTCTTT